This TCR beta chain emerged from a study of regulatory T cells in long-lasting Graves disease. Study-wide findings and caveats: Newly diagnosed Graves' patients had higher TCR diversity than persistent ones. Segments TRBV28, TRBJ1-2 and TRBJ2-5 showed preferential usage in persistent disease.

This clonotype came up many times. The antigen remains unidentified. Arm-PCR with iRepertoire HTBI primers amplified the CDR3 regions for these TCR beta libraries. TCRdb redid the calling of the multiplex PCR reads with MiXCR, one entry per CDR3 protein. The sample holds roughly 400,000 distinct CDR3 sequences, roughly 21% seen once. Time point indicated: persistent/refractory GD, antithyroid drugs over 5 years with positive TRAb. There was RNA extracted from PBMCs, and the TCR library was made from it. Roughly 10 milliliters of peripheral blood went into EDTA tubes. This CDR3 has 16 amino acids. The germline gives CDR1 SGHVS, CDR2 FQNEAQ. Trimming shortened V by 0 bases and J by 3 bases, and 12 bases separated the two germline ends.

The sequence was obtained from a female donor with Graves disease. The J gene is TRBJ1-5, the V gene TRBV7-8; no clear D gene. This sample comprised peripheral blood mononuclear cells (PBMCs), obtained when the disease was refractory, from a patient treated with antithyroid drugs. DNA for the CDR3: TGTGCCAGCAGCTTAGCGGTGCCAGCGGTCAATCAGCCCCAGCATTTT. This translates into CASSLAVPAVNQPQHF. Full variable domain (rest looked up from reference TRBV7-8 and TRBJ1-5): GAGVSQSPRYKVAKRGQDVALRCDPISGHVSLFWYQQALGQGPEFLTYFQNEAQLDKSGLPSDRFFAERPEGSVSTLKIQRTQQEDSAVYLCASSLAVPAVNQPQHFGDGTRLSIL.